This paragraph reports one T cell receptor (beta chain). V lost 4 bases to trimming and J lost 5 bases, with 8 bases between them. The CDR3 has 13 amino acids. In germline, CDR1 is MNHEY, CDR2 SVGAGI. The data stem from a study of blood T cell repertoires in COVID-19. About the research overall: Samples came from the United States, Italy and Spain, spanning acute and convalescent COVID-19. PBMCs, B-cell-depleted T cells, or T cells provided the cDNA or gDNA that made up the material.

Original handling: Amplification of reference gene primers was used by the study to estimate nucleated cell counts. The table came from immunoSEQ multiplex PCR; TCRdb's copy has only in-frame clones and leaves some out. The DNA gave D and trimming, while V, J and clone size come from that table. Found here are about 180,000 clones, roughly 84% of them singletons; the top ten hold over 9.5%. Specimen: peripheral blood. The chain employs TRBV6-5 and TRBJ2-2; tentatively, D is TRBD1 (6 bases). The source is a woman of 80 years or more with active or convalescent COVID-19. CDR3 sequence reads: CASSFGTTGELFF. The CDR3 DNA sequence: TGTGCCAGCAGTTTCGGGACAACCGGGGAGCTGTTTTTT.